The 10 T cell receptor beta chains below were found in one sample sequenced in a study of PD-1 blockade in classical Hodgkin lymphoma. Time point here: cycle 4 day 1 (C4D1), after less than seven weeks of nivolumab. No patient escaped relapse after autologous stem cell transplantation, and brentuximab vedotin exposure varied. This table comes from immunoSEQ multiplex PCR, and its TCRdb copy is limited to in-frame clones, with some not included. Counted here are 50,000 to 65,000 clones, around 90% occurring once; the ten biggest clones make up about 9.3%. Sequenced material: peripheral blood mononuclear cells (PBMCs), taken before the fourth cycle of nivolumab. These receptors were obtained from a human donor with classical Hodgkin lymphoma.

The rearrangement joins TRBV21-1 to TRBJ2-7; the DNA was not used to check the table's D call, TRBD1. TRBV21-1 is deemed a pseudogene. The CDR3 is 15 residues long. The CDR3 sequence is CASSKGIQGTSEQYF. As DNA, the CDR3 is TGTGCCAGCAGCAAAGGGATACAGGGAACGAGCGAGCAGTACTTC.

The chain employs TRBV5-1 and TRBJ2-5; D is perhaps TRBD2 (7 bases). Per the germline V gene, CDR1 is SGHRS and CDR2 is YFSETQ. The CDR3 spans 15 residues. V was cut by 1 base and J by 1 base, with 11 bases left in between. The CDR3 reads CASSLWGGLQETQYF. The DNA of the CDR3 is TGCGCCAGCAGCTTGTGGGGGGGCCTCCAAGAGACCCAGTACTTC.

The CDR3 region is CASSLEQRGYEQYF. In DNA, the CDR3 is TGCGCCAGCAGCTTGGAGCAACGGGGATACGAGCAGTACTTC. The genes are TRBV5-1 and TRBJ2-7; D perhaps matches TRBD2 (5 bases). CDR3 length: 14 residues. The V gene's germline CDR1 is SGHRS and CDR2 YFSETQ. V was shortened by 0 bases and J by 4 bases, with 11 bases between the two germline ends.

V is TRBV5-1 and J is TRBJ1-5; perhaps TRBD1 as D (5 bases). CDR1 is SGHRS, CDR2 YFSETQ, per germline. Trimming removed 1 base from V and 5 bases from J, with 7 bases in between. This CDR3 is 13 amino acids long. The CDR3 protein is CASSLLGDQPQHF. The CDR3 DNA follows: TGCGCCAGCAGCTTGTTAGGGGATCAGCCCCAGCATTTT.

This clone has just a few counts. The V gene is TRBV28, the J gene TRBJ2-1; tentative D call: TRBD1 (6 bases). Germline assignment: CDR1 MDHEN and CDR2 SYDVKM. Between the trimmed V and J ends, which lost 5 bases and 5 bases, there was a span of 13 bases. The CDR3 spans 14 residues. CDR3 amino acids: CASSGGQLNNEQFF. CDR3 nucleotides: TGTGCCAGCAGTGGGGGCCAGCTCAACAATGAGCAGTTCTTC.

The genes are TRBV7-6 and TRBJ1-6, with D possibly matching TRBD1 (5 bases). Trimming shortened V by 1 base and J by 10 bases, and 11 bases separated the two germline ends. The CDR3 length is 14 residues. Germline CDR1 is SGHVS and CDR2 is FNYEAQ. This CDR3 is CASSLGRVRSPLHF. CDR3 nucleotide sequence: TGTGCCAGCAGCTTAGGCAGGGTGCGGTCACCCCTCCACTTT. Using reference TRBV7-6 and TRBJ1-6 for the parts outside the CDR3, the full variable domain is GAGVSQSPRYKVTKRGQDVALRCDPISGHVSLYWYRQALGQGPEFLTYFNYEAQQDKSGLPNDRFSAERPEGSISTLTIQRTEQRDSAMYRCASSLGRVRSPLHFGNGTRLTVT.

In the case of this clone: Mismatch with germline at one junction end may stem from a read error. The chain carries TRBV6-5 and TRBJ2-7; D is ambiguous. Germline V lookup: CDR1 MNHEY, CDR2 SVGAGI. The CDR3 runs 13 residues. CDR3 residues: CASSYSTPYGQYF. DNA for the CDR3: TGTGCCAGCAGTTACTCGACACCGTACGGGCAGTACTTC.

The chain couples TRBV4-1 to TRBJ2-2, with D unclear. The germline V gene has CDR1 MGHRA and CDR2 YSYEKL. The CDR3 runs 14 residues. Trimming removed 4 bases from V and 1 base from J, with 7 bases in between. The CDR3 region is CASSPLMNTGELFF. DNA of the CDR3: TGCGCCAGCAGCCCACTCATGAACACCGGGGAGCTGTTTTTT.

V and J are TRBV13 and TRBJ2-7; D is ambiguous. Trimming took 6 bases from V and 0 from J, leaving 9 bases between them. Germline V gene data show CDR1 as PRHDT and CDR2 as FYEKMQ (reference sequence). The CDR3 runs to 13 residues. The CDR3 bases are TGTGCCAGCAGTCCCCCGAGCTCCTACGAGCAGTACTTC. This encodes CASSPPSSYEQYF.

The chain uses TRBV7-9 and TRBJ1-2; D is ambiguous. CDR1 and CDR2 (germline): SEHNR, FQNEAQ (reference sequence). V lost 7 bases and J lost 4, with 13 bases in between. This CDR3 is 13 amino acids long. CDR3: CASNTFLGYGYTF. The CDR3 DNA reads as TGTGCCAGCAACACGTTCTTGGGCTATGGCTACACCTTC.